This entry is about one T cell receptor beta chain. The antigen remains undetermined. CDR3 size: 14 residues. The V end was cut by 3 bases, the J end by 6 bases, with 12 bases between. Per germline, CDR1 MGHRA and CDR2 YSYEKL. This entry belongs to a study of cytomegalovirus exposure and HLA in healthy donors. Broader study findings: High specificity and sensitivity for cytomegalovirus status were reported for the classifier. The TCR clusters that emerged in the first cohort tended, a later analysis found, to co-occur in the roughly 120 validation repertoires. According to the study, some 160 TCR beta chains were cytomegalovirus-associated.

The repertoire was sequenced with immunoSEQ multiplex PCR; TCRdb's copy has only in-frame clones and lacks some. The sample yields about 120,000 clones, 70% to 90% seen once. The V call is TRBV4-1, the J call TRBJ2-1, with D perhaps matching TRBD1 (6 bases). This TCR was sampled from a young man in good health and CMV-seropositive. The sequencing sample was made of PBMCs. The CDR3 nucleotides are TGCGCCAGCAGCCATCCCTCAGGGGTCAATGAGCAGTTCTTC. Translation gives CASSHPSGVNEQFF.